This T cell receptor beta chain appears in the sequencing data of a study of shared clonotypes between healthy human individuals. Study-wide findings and caveats: Only blood was sampled, and tissue TCR repertoires likely differ from blood ones.

Clones were sequenced by immunoSEQ multiplex PCR, and TCRdb holds only the in-frame ones, with some missing. Among 1.5 million to 2.5 million clones listed, approximately 95% were seen once. Naivety among CD8 cells was defined by CD45RO negativity and positive CCR7 selection, thereby excluding terminally differentiated effector memory CD45RA+ cells. To note about this clone: Its antigen remains unknown.

Sequenced material: naive CD8+ T cells sorted from blood. This TCR derives from a man between 18 and 35 years old in good health.

CDR3 sequence (DNA): TGCGCCAGCAGCTTGGACACGGGCACTGAAGCTTTCTTT. The encoded protein is CASSLDTGTEAFF. The chain joins TRBV5-1 to TRBJ1-1, with D uncertain. The germline V and J ends were trimmed by 0 bases and 4 bases, with 7 bases remaining between them. The CDR3 has 13 residues. Germline CDR1 SGHRS, CDR2 YFSETQ.